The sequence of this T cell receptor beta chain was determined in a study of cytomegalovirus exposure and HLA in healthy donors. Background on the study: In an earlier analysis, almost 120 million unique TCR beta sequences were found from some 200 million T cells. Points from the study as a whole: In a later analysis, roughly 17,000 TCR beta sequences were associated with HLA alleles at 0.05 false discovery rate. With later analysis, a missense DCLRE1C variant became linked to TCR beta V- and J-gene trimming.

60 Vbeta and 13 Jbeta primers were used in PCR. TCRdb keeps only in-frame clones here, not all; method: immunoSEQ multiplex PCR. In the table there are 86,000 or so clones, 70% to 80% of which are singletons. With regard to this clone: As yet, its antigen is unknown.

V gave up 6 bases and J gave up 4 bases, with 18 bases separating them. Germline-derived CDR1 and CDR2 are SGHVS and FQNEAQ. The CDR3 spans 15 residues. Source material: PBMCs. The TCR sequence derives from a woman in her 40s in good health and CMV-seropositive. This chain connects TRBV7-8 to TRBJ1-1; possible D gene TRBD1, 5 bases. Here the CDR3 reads CASSSLDGGFTEAFF. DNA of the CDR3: TGTGCCAGCAGTTCACTGGACGGGGGGTTCACTGAAGCTTTCTTT.